This T cell receptor (beta chain) was documented in a study of blood T cell repertoires in COVID-19 (dated by TCRdb to 2019 to 2021). For context, the study as a whole: The collaborator samples originated in the United States, Italy and Spain and spanned the acute and convalescent phases of COVID-19. The material from the prospective study consisted of cDNA or gDNA derived from T cells, B-cell-depleted T cells, or PBMCs. Deeply sampled blood TCRbeta repertoires from subjects exposed to, actively infected with, or recovered from COVID-19 were included in the dataset. The repertoires were released in a freely available public database intended as a resource for research on the immune response to SARS-CoV-2. The samples were drawn from the first 160 participants of the ongoing ImmuneRACE study and from some 1,300 subjects provided by 6 global collaborators. Sample metadata almost always included a de-identified subject ID, COVID-19 status, age in years and sex. Where available, HLA class I and class II types were obtained from metadata supplied by the sample provider rather than from assay-based typing. What the study reported, not specific to this receptor: The amount of clinical and demographic metadata varied by source and participant and was provided uncurated.

The immunoSEQ Assay, a bias-controlled multiplex PCR, was used to amplify TCRbeta CDR3 regions from genomic DNA. On the study's bioinformatics: The number of nucleated cells in each sample was estimated by amplification of reference gene primers within the assay. To quantify the absolute abundance of each unique TCRbeta CDR3 rearrangement, sequence reads were collapsed and filtered. For each sample, productive Simpson clonality was calculated as the square root of Simpson's diversity index over productive rearrangements. TCRdb stores this immuneACCESS table with in-frame sequences only. Part of the clones is absent; in the studies checked, under half of the shortfall reflects unresolved V genes, and no reason is known for the rest. V, J and clone size are taken as reported in that table, and D and trimming were inferred from the DNA itself. In all, the sample holds about 160,000 clones, and 82% of those were seen once. The top ten constitute 7% of the sample.

V is clipped by 4 bases and J by 5 bases, and the sequence between their germline boundaries is 16 bases long. CDR1 SGHNT and CDR2 YYREEE are derived from the germline V gene (reference sequence). Inclusive of the bounding cysteine and phenylalanine, the CDR3 is 14 residues long. Of the read, only the CDR3 DNA is kept; its 42 bases are in frame from base 1. One collaborating source in Seattle enrolled patients during active infection and followed them longitudinally through the course of disease. Whole blood was collected in K2EDTA tubes by collaborating institutions according to the institutions' own protocols. For TCRbeta analysis, collaborators shipped samples as frozen whole blood, isolated PBMCs, or DNA extracted from either of those sample types. About this clone: Its target antigen remains unknown. Per-base qualities were not stored, and no clone one base away is much larger.

The source is a woman aged 40 to 55 with COVID-19, enrolled during active disease. This sequence uses TRBV5-4 and TRBJ2-7; TRBD1 is a possible D gene, resting on 7 matching bases. Material for sequencing was peripheral blood. The DNA reads TGTGCCAGCAGCACCTACAGGGGAGGCCACGAGCAGTACTTC. Its translation is CASSTYRGGHEQYF. The entire variable domain, with the stretches around the CDR3 drawn from the reference TRBV5-4 and TRBJ2-7 proteins, is ETGVTQSPTHLIKTRGQQVTLRCSSQSGHNTVSWYQQALGQGPQFIFQYYREEENGRGNFPPRFSGLQFPNYSSELNVNALELDDSALYLCASSTYRGGHEQYFGPGTRLTVT.